This TCR beta chain was documented in a study of blood T cell repertoires in COVID-19. The overall study: Whether acute or convalescent, the COVID-19 samples came from the United States, Italy and Spain. Sources were T cells, B-cell-depleted T cells, or PBMCs; the material itself was cDNA or gDNA.

How the authors handled the data: From reference gene primer amplification, estimates of nucleated cell counts were derived. TCRdb's table, derived via immunoSEQ multiplex PCR, lists solely in-frame clones and lacks some. V and J calls and clone size are given by that table; D and trimming were obtained from the DNA. In the table there are 150,000 to 200,000 clones, roughly 80% of which are singletons. Sequenced: peripheral blood. This clonotype originated in a woman aged 25 to 39 with acute or convalescent COVID-19.

The CDR3 DNA reads as TGTGCCAGCAGCTTGTTTCGGAGGAGGGAAGAGACCCAGTACTTC. Amino acids: CASSLFRRREETQYF. The V call is TRBV5-6, the J call TRBJ2-5, with a possible D match to TRBD2 (6 bases). This CDR3 has 15 residues. Germline values: CDR1 SGHDT, CDR2 YYEEEE. V was cut by 1 base and J by 3 bases, with 13 bases left in between.